The source of this T cell receptor (beta chain) is a study of blood T cell repertoires in COVID-19 (dated by TCRdb to 2018 to 2020). With respect to the entire study: Samples from collaborators originated in the United States, Italy and Spain and spanned both the acute and convalescent phases of COVID-19. Where available, HLA class I and class II types were obtained from metadata supplied by the sample provider rather than from assay-based typing. The repertoires were made available in a free public database intended to serve as a resource for research on the immune response to SARS-CoV-2. Samples were obtained from the ongoing ImmuneRACE study (first 160 participants) and from about 1,300 subjects provided by 6 global collaborators. The dataset comprised deeply sampled blood TCRbeta repertoires from subjects exposed to, actively infected with, or recovered from COVID-19. The prospective study material was composed of cDNA or gDNA derived from T cells, B-cell-depleted T cells, or PBMCs. A de-identified subject ID, COVID-19 status, age in years and sex were almost always included in the sample metadata. What the research found in general, with its limitations: The amount of clinical and demographic metadata varied by source and participant and was provided uncurated.

Participants in the prospective study were enrolled through a virtual design, were aged 18 to 89 years, and lived in 24 United States geographic areas. In the prospective study, participants were assigned to cohorts based on the clinical history participants reported in a screening survey and a study questionnaire. In the prospective study, whole blood, serum and a nasopharyngeal or oropharyngeal swab were collected from each participant by mobile phlebotomists. Participants in the prospective study had the option to provide additional blood draws and questionnaires over an approximately 2-month period. Blood samples from the prospective study were shipped frozen or at room temperature prior to DNA extraction. As encoded in the germline V gene, CDR1 is LGHNT while CDR2 is FRNRAP. V is reduced by 4 bases and J by 8 bases, leaving a spacing of 8 bases between them. The CDR3 measures 12 amino acids from cysteine to phenylalanine. The CDR3 DNA has 36 bases and is translated from base 1.

Regarding this clone: It has no known antigen specificity. No base qualities exist here, and no much larger clone lies one base off it.

The immunoSEQ Assay, a bias-controlled multiplex PCR, was used to amplify TCRbeta CDR3 regions from genomic DNA. Concerning the study's data processing: Nucleated cell counts per sample were estimated from amplification of reference gene primers within the assay. To quantify the absolute abundance of each unique TCRbeta CDR3 rearrangement, sequence reads were collapsed and filtered. For each sample, productive Simpson clonality was calculated as the square root of Simpson's diversity index over productive rearrangements. TCRdb retrieved this table from immuneACCESS and kept in-frame rearrangements only. Not all clones are present; in checked studies, unresolved V genes account for under half, and no reason is known for the remainder. The D gene and trimming were derived from the DNA, and the V and J assignments and clone size from that table. In all, the sample holds fewer than 350,000 clones, and around 89% of those were seen once. The ten largest clones add up to about 4% of the sample.

The source is a woman aged 25-40 years with acute COVID-19. Source material: PBMCs or T cells enriched from blood (not recorded which). The receptor chain draws on TRBV12-5 and TRBJ2-2, with TRBD1 tentatively as D gene (5 bases match). For the CDR3, the sequence is CASGYQGGELFF. The DNA sequence is as follows: TGTGCTAGTGGTTATCAGGGAGGGGAGCTGTTTTTT.